The clone carrying this TCR beta chain came up a few times. Its antigen is unknown. The data were obtained in a study of T cell repertoires in cytomegalovirus infection. Study context: Selected CMV epitopes included recently identified HLA-C-restricted ones as well as well-studied HLA-B-restricted ones. Indicated by public TCR beta signatures were CMV infection and matching HLA type.

Study-level findings and limits: Cumulative frequency (of public TCR beta family members) identified carriers of CMV plus the relevant HLA. The response measured ex vivo was dominated by TCR beta clonotypes (HLA-C-restricted and CMV-specific).

MiXCR, applied by TCRdb to the reads, yields one record per CDR3 protein. The sample has 800,000 to 950,000 distinct CDR3 sequences, less than 35% seen once. V lost 5 bases and J 6 bases, leaving 19 bases between the germline ends. CDR1 and CDR2 (germline): DFQATT, SNEGSKA (reference sequence). CDR3 size: 14 residues. This sequence originates from a human donor in good health (CMV status not recorded). Some clones in this sample may be carry-over from other donors' samples. The chain recombines TRBV20-1 with TRBJ1-2; D is unresolved. The starting material was cultured CD8+ T cells from PBMCs, obtained from culture after CMV antigen stimulation. The CDR3 sequence is CSAPLEEGSNGYTF. The CDR3, as DNA: TGCAGTGCTCCACTAGAGGAGGGAAGTAATGGCTACACCTTC.